These 7 T cell receptor beta chains originate from one sample sequenced in a study of T-cell reconstitution after alpha-beta-depleted transplantation in children. As it was prepared, the TCRbeta library received unique molecular identifiers. TCRdb used MiXCR to reprocess the PCR reads, holding one entry per CDR3 protein. In the table there are about 260,000 distinct CDR3 sequences, 6.5% to 9% of which are singletons. Source: PBMCs, mostly from graft donor cells, taken 180 days after TCRalphabeta/CD19-depleted stem cell transplant. Every receptor here comes from a male patient aged 10-17 years who had a stem cell transplant for acute lymphoblastic leukemia, so the T cells may come from the graft donor.

This clonotype was seen ten or more times. This chain joins TRBV12-5 and TRBJ2-5, with 14 bases fitting TRBD2. The trim removed 6 bases at V and 5 bases at J, leaving 8 bases unmatched. The CDR3 is 16 residues long. Germline V CDR1 and CDR2: LGHNT, FRNRAP. CDR3 sequence (DNA): TGTGCTAGTGGACCCGGACTAGCGGGAGGAAAGGAGACCCAGTACTTC. Translation: CASGPGLAGGKETQYF. Supplemented by reference TRBV12-5 and TRBJ2-5, the full variable domain reads DARVTQTPRHKVTEMGQEVTMRCQPILGHNTVFWYRQTMMQGLELLAYFRNRAPLDDSGMPKDRFSAEMPDATLATLKIQPSEPRDSAVYFCASGPGLAGGKETQYFGPGTRLLVL.

There are many counts of this clonotype. This chain uses TRBV28 with TRBJ1-5; weak D call: TRBD1 (6 bases). This CDR3 region has 17 residues. Germline V gives CDR1 MDHEN, CDR2 SYDVKM. V lost 5 bases, J lost 1 base, and 18 bases lay in between. The CDR3 is CASSPFQQGVSNQPQHF. The DNA for the CDR3 is TGTGCCAGCAGTCCCTTTCAACAGGGAGTGAGCAATCAGCCCCAGCATTTT. Looking up the rest from reference TRBV28 and TRBJ1-5 gives the full variable domain: DVKVTQSSRYLVKRTGEKVFLECVQDMDHENMFWYRQDPGLGLRLIYFSYDVKMKEKGDIPEGYSVSREKKERFSLILESASTNQTSMYLCASSPFQQGVSNQPQHFGDGTRLSIL.

This clonotype appeared many times. The chain employs TRBV27 and TRBJ1-6; 11 nucleotides agree with TRBD1. Germline trimming cut 6 bases from V and 7 bases from J; bases unmatched to any gene: 2. This CDR3 has 14 residues. Germline lookup yields CDR1 MNHEY and CDR2 SMNVEV (reference sequence). This CDR3 is CASRRTGGNSPLHF. The CDR3 region has the DNA TGTGCCAGCAGAAGGACAGGGGGCAATTCACCCCTCCACTTT.

Many counts were recorded for this clonotype. The chain couples TRBV10-3 to TRBJ2-1; the D is unclear. V shed 7 bases and J shed 0 bases, with 10 bases lying between them. The length of the CDR3 is 14 residues. CDR1 is ENHRY, CDR2 SYGVKD, per germline. The CDR3: CAIIFASSYNEQFF. The CDR3 DNA reads TGTGCCATCATTTTCGCGAGCTCCTACAATGAGCAGTTCTTC.

This clonotype was counted many times. One end of the junction does not line up with germline, which may come from a read error. This chain links TRBV5-1 with TRBJ2-1; 11 nucleotides agree with TRBD2. From germline, CDR1 is SGHRS and CDR2 YFSETQ. The CDR3 is 16 residues long. The CDR3 bases are TGCGTCAGCAGCTTCTTAGCGGGAGGGCCATACAATGAGCAGTTCTTC. Translation gives CVSSFLAGGPYNEQFF.

This clonotype was seen repeatedly, ten times or more. The chain links TRBV7-2 to TRBJ2-5; possibly TRBD2 for D (5 bases). Per the germline V gene, CDR1 is SGHTA and CDR2 is FQGNSA. This CDR3 has 13 residues. V gave up 2 bases and J gave up 5 bases, with 9 bases separating them. For the CDR3, the DNA is TGTGCCAGCAGCTTAATAAGGAGGGAGACCCAGTACTTC. It specifies CASSLIRRETQYF.

The rearrangement joins TRBV19 to TRBJ1-1; the D is unclear. The length of the CDR3 is 14 residues. CDR1 and CDR2 (germline): LNHDA, SQIVND (reference sequence). V lost 3 bases and J 1 base, leaving 9 bases between the germline ends. The CDR3 spells CASSIWWTNTEAFF. CDR3 nucleotides: TGTGCCAGTAGTATTTGGTGGACGAACACTGAAGCTTTCTTT.